Each of the 28 T cell receptor beta chains below was sequenced from the same sample in a study of T cells in narcolepsy. TCRdb's copy holds only in-frame clones and misses some; the assay was immunoSEQ multiplex PCR. The sample carries some 30,000 clones, roughly 86% recorded once. The sequenced sample consisted of memory (CD45RA-) CD4+ T cells from blood. The receptors derive from a human donor in good health.

This chain uses TRBV7-9 with TRBJ2-1, with D possibly matching TRBD2 (7 bases). The V end was cut by 10 bases, the J end by 7 bases, with 23 bases between. The CDR3 has 15 amino acids. Germline V gives CDR1 SEHNR, CDR2 FQNEAQ (reference sequence). The chain's CDR3 is CATASAGVQGNEQFF. DNA for the CDR3: TGTGCCACGGCGAGCGCGGGAGTCCAGGGGAATGAGCAGTTCTTC.

This clone has only one observation. The chain carries TRBV7-2 and TRBJ2-1; 10 nucleotides match TRBD2. CDR3 size: 14 residues. From germline, CDR1 is SGHTA and CDR2 FQGNSA. V trimming: 4 bases; J trimming: 7 bases; junction bases outside the gene matches: 4. CDR3 coding DNA: TGTGCCAGCAGCTCCCCGGGACTAGCGAATGAGCAGTTCTTC. Its translation: CASSSPGLANEQFF.

This clone has a single count. The chain is built from TRBV5-5 and TRBJ1-1, with TRBD1 matching 9 bases. With 2 bases clipped from V and 10 bases from J, the junction kept 6 bases outside the gene matches. The CDR3 is made up of 13 amino acids. CDR1 and CDR2 from the germline V gene are SGHKS and YYEKEE (reference sequence). The CDR3 DNA reads TGTGCCAGCAGCTTTACAGGGGGCGGAGGAGCTTTCTTT. It encodes CASSFTGGGGAFF.

In this sample, this clone turned up once. The chain has TRBV19 and TRBJ1-5; D perhaps matches TRBD1 (5 bases). The germline V and J ends were trimmed by 5 bases and 7 bases, with 9 bases remaining between them. Germline CDR1 is LNHDA and CDR2 is SQIVND (reference sequence). This CDR3 contains 12 residues. The DNA for the CDR3 is TGTGCCAGTAGTGTGGGGGACCAGCCCCAGCATTTT. Protein product: CASSVGDQPQHF.

V usage is TRBV5-5 and J usage is TRBJ1-4; 10 nucleotides match TRBD1. Germline V lookup: CDR1 SGHKS, CDR2 YYEKEE (reference sequence). The CDR3 covers 16 residues. Unmatched junction bases numbered 13, after V lost 7 bases and J lost 7 bases. The DNA of the CDR3 is TGTGCCAGCGGAACCCGGACAGGGGGAGTTGGTGAAAAACTGTTTTTT. Protein: CASGTRTGGVGEKLFF.

This sequence joins TRBV15 and TRBJ2-5, with 13 bases fitting TRBD2. Trimming took 0 bases from V and 5 from J; bases not matched to a gene: 9. The length of the CDR3 is 18 residues. From germline, CDR1 is LNHNV and CDR2 YYDKDF (reference sequence). The CDR3 nucleotides read TGTGCCACCAGCAGAGATCTCGGGACTAGCGGGACCCCGGAGACCCAGTACTTC. Its translation is CATSRDLGTSGTPETQYF.

The chain uses TRBV6-5 and TRBJ2-3, with D tentatively TRBD1 or TRBD2 (5 bases each). V was clipped by 8 bases and J by 8 bases, with 14 bases between them. Germline lookup yields CDR1 MNHEY and CDR2 SVGAGI. The CDR3 contains 12 residues. In DNA form, the CDR3 reads TGTGCCAGCGCTATTACTGGGGGTACGCAGTATTTT. Protein product: CASAITGGTQYF.

This clone occurred a few times. This chain connects TRBV15 to TRBJ1-3, with D hard to call. The V and J ends lost 0 bases and 0 bases respectively, with 9 bases between them. Germline V lookup: CDR1 LNHNV, CDR2 YYDKDF (reference sequence). The CDR3 consists of 16 residues. For the CDR3, the DNA is TGTGCCACCAGCAGAGATAAATCCCTCTCTGGAAACACCATATATTTT. Protein: CATSRDKSLSGNTIYF.

The rearrangement joins TRBV18 to TRBJ1-1, with D unresolved. Trimming left V 1 base short and J 4 bases short, with 10 bases between. CDR1 is KGHSH and CDR2 is LQKENI in the germline V gene. The CDR3 loop spans 14 amino acids. This CDR3 is CASSPQTRTTEAFF. In DNA, the CDR3 is TGTGCCAGCTCACCACAGACCAGGACCACTGAAGCTTTCTTT.

V is TRBV5-6 and J is TRBJ1-5; tentative D call: TRBD1 (6 bases). Trimming took off 1 base at V and 7 bases at J, with 12 bases between the two ends. This CDR3 spans 14 amino acids. Germline V lookup: CDR1 SGHDT, CDR2 YYEEEE. In nucleotides, the CDR3 is TGTGCCAGCAGCTTGACAGGGAGAGGACAGCCCCAGCATTTT. Its protein product is CASSLTGRGQPQHF.

The chain carries TRBV7-3 and TRBJ1-6; D perhaps matches TRBD1 (5 bases). The ends were cut back, 6 bases at V and 0 bases at J, with 12 bases in the middle. The CDR3 covers 16 residues. Germline CDR1 is SGHTA and CDR2 is FQGTGA. DNA for the CDR3: TGTGCCAGCAGTCCGGACAAGAGCTCCTATAATTCACCCCTCCACTTT. Translated: CASSPDKSSYNSPLHF.

V and J are TRBV18 and TRBJ1-6; 12 nucleotides agree with TRBD1. This CDR3 contains 15 residues. V shed 3 bases, J shed 8 bases, and the junction held 2 bases outside the gene matches. From germline, CDR1 is KGHSH and CDR2 LQKENI. The CDR3 here is CASSPGQGAYSPLHF. DNA of the CDR3: TGTGCCAGCTCACCGGGACAGGGGGCTTATTCACCCCTCCACTTT.

The chain has TRBV19 and TRBJ2-5; D perhaps matches TRBD2 (7 bases). CDR3 size: 15 residues. Trimming took off 3 bases at V and 5 bases at J, with 16 bases between the two ends. Germline-derived CDR1 and CDR2 are LNHDA and SQIVND (reference sequence). The CDR3 is CASSIGRAGHETQYF. For the CDR3, the DNA is TGTGCCAGTAGTATTGGGCGAGCGGGACACGAGACCCAGTACTTC.

The V call is TRBV13, the J call TRBJ2-7; maybe TRBD2 (6 bases). Between the trimmed V and J ends, which lost 5 bases and 3 bases, there was a span of 17 bases. CDR3 length: 15 amino acids. CDR1 PRHDT and CDR2 FYEKMQ come from the germline V gene (reference sequence). CDR3 coding DNA: TGTGCCAGCAGCCCGCGGAGGGTGTCACGCTACGAGCAGTACTTC. Residues: CASSPRRVSRYEQYF.

This clone was observed a single time. V usage is TRBV30 and J usage is TRBJ1-2, with TRBD1 matching 8 bases. Germline V lookup: CDR1 GTSNPN, CDR2 SVGIG (reference sequence). V shed 1 base, J shed 3 bases, and the junction held 16 bases outside the gene matches. CDR3 length equals 18 residues. The CDR3 nucleotides read TGTGCCTGGAGTGCCCATCTACCTCCAGGGGGCGAGGACTATGGCTACACCTTC. It is translated as CAWSAHLPPGGEDYGYTF.

This clone was counted only a few times. The rearrangement joins TRBV15 to TRBJ1-2; 9 bases agree with TRBD1. V shed 6 bases, J shed 3 bases, and the junction held 11 bases outside the gene matches. CDR1 is LNHNV, CDR2 YYDKDF, per germline (reference sequence). The CDR3 spans 16 residues. CDR3: CATSPGPGQGHYGYTF. CDR3 DNA sequence: TGTGCCACCAGTCCCGGGCCGGGACAGGGACACTATGGCTACACCTTC.

V usage is TRBV29-1 and J usage is TRBJ1-4; no clear D. The CDR3 spans 13 residues. The V end lost 6 bases, the J end lost 8 bases, and 16 bases lay between the germline ends. Germline-derived CDR1 and CDR2 are SQVTM and ANQGSEA. This chain's CDR3 is CSVIRRSDEKLFF. The CDR3 nucleotides read TGCAGCGTGATAAGGCGGTCTGACGAAAAACTGTTTTTT. Drawing the rest from reference TRBV29-1 and TRBJ1-4, the complete variable domain is SAVISQKPSRDICQRGTSLTIQCQVDSQVTMMFWYRQQPGQSLTLIATANQGSEATYESGFVIDKFPISRPNLTFSTLTVSNMSPEDSSIYLCSVIRRSDEKLFFGSGTQLSVL.

The gene calls are TRBV7-3 and TRBJ2-5; D perhaps matches TRBD2 (6 bases). The germline gives CDR1 SGHTA, CDR2 FQGTGA. The CDR3 contains 15 residues. Trimming shortened V by 2 bases and J by 2 bases, and 12 bases separated the two germline ends. CDR3 DNA sequence: TGTGCCAGCAGCTTACGCGGGACCTTTCAAGAGACCCAGTACTTC. It translates to CASSLRGTFQETQYF.

The genes are TRBV7-3 and TRBJ2-7; 9 bases are shared with TRBD2. The V and J ends lost 4 bases and 7 bases, in that order; junction bases with no gene match: 5. The CDR3 has 13 amino acids. The germline CDR1 and CDR2 sequences are SGHTA and FQGTGA. CDR3 coding DNA: TGTGCCAGCAGCTCCTATCTAGCGGGGGAGCAGTACTTC. Its translation: CASSSYLAGEQYF.

This chain joins TRBV6-4 and TRBJ1-5, with D hard to call. This CDR3 spans 13 amino acids. Germline CDR1 and CDR2: MRHNA and SNTAGT. Trimming cost V 0 bases and J 6 bases, with 6 bases left between them. DNA for the CDR3: TGTGCCAGCAGTGACTCGTTTGGTCAGCCCCAGCATTTT. Protein sequence: CASSDSFGQPQHF.

The CDR3 nucleotides read TGTGCCAGCAGCCAGGGGGTAGCGGGAGTGGGTGAGCAGTTCTTC. Its translation: CASSQGVAGVGEQFF. The chain recombines TRBV11-3 with TRBJ2-1, with 9 bases matching TRBD2. The CDR3 totals 15 residues. CDR1 is SGHNT, CDR2 YENEEA, per germline. Trimming cost V 5 bases and J 9 bases; bases outside gene matches: 11.

The J gene is TRBJ2-1, the V gene TRBV7-7; 11 bases fit TRBD2. Germline CDR1 is SSHAT and CDR2 is FNYEAQ (reference sequence). This CDR3 spans 17 amino acids. V dropped 2 bases and J dropped 6; count of bases not matched to a gene: 9. Here the CDR3 reads CASSLLRLAGGLNEQFF. The CDR3 DNA reads TGTGCCAGCAGCTTATTGAGGCTAGCGGGAGGTCTCAATGAGCAGTTCTTC.

A single count supports this clone. This sequence joins TRBV19 and TRBJ2-7, with TRBD2 identical over 10 bases. The CDR3 is made up of 15 amino acids. V shed 5 bases, J shed 6 bases, and the junction held 10 bases outside the gene matches. Per germline, CDR1 LNHDA and CDR2 SQIVND (reference sequence). DNA for the CDR3: TGTGCCAGTAGTGCCTTCGGGAGCGGGAGGGCCGAGCAGTACTTC. It yields the protein CASSAFGSGRAEQYF.

This chain joins TRBV9 and TRBJ2-1; tentative D call: TRBD2 (7 bases). This CDR3 comprises 15 residues. Germline values: CDR1 SGDLS, CDR2 YYNGEE. V lost 3 bases, J lost 3 bases, and 13 bases lay in between. Here the CDR3 reads CASSALGGLYNEQFF. The CDR3 DNA follows: TGTGCCAGCAGCGCCCTCGGGGGGCTCTACAATGAGCAGTTCTTC.

This chain uses TRBV2 with TRBJ1-2; D not certain. With 8 bases removed from V and 2 bases from J, the gap between germline ends came to 12 bases. CDR3 size: 13 residues. Germline V gives CDR1 SNHLY, CDR2 FYNNEI. CDR3 coding DNA: TGTGCCAGCTCCACCGGGATGAACTATGGCTACACCTTC. Translated: CASSTGMNYGYTF.

The CDR3 DNA follows: TGTGCCAGCAGCGTAGGCCCGCGGGCAGATACGCAGTATTTT. This codes for CASSVGPRADTQYF. The V gene is TRBV9, the J gene TRBJ2-3; tentatively, D is TRBD2 (5 bases). CDR1 and CDR2 (germline): SGDLS, YYNGEE. The V end was cut by 0 bases, the J end by 4 bases, with 9 bases between. CDR3 length: 14 amino acids.

This chain joins TRBV6-6 and TRBJ2-5; 10 positions match TRBD1. The last part of the DNA fits TRBJ2-7 better; the J call may be wrong. From germline, CDR1 is MNHNY and CDR2 SVGAGI (reference sequence). The CDR3 sequence is 15 residues long. In nucleotides, the CDR3 is TGTGCCAGCGTCTCACCGGACAGGGGGACCTACGAGCAGTACTTC. Translation gives CASVSPDRGTYEQYF.

This clone appeared once. This chain joins TRBV19 and TRBJ1-1; D perhaps matches TRBD1 (5 bases). This CDR3 is 14 amino acids long. The germline CDR1 and CDR2 sequences are LNHDA and SQIVND (reference sequence). The germline V and J ends were trimmed by 7 bases and 5 bases, with 17 bases remaining between them. The CDR3 DNA sequence: TGTGCCAGTAAGGAGGGGTATATGTGGACTGAAGCTTTCTTT. It specifies CASKEGYMWTEAFF.